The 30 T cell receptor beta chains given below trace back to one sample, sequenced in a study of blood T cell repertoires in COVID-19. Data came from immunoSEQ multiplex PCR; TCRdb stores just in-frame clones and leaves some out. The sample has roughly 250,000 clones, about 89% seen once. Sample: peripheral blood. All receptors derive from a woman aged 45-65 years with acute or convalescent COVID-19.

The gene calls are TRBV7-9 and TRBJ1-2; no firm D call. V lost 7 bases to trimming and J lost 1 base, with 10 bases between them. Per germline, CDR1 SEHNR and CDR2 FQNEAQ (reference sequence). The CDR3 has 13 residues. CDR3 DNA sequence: TGTGCCAGCAAGTTCGGGAGTAACTATGGCTACACCTTC. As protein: CASKFGSNYGYTF.

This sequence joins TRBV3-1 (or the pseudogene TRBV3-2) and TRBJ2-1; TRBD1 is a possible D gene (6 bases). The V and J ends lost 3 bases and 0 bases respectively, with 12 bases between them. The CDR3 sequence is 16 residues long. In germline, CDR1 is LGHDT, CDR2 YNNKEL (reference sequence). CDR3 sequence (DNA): TGTGCCAGCAGCCACCCGACAGGCGTCTCCTACAATGAGCAGTTCTTC. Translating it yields CASSHPTGVSYNEQFF.

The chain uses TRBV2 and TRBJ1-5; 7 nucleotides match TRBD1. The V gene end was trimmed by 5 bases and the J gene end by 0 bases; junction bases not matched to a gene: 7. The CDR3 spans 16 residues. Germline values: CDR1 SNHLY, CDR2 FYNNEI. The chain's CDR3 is CASSPVGQLSNQPQHF. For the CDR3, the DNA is TGTGCCAGCAGTCCCGTGGGACAGCTTAGCAATCAGCCCCAGCATTTT.

The CDR3 is CASSRDRGIETQYF. CDR3 in DNA: TGTGCCAGCAGTCGGGACAGGGGCATCGAGACCCAGTACTTC. The V and J genes are TRBV27 and TRBJ2-5; 10 nucleotides agree with TRBD1. The germline V gene encodes CDR1 MNHEY and CDR2 SMNVEV (reference sequence). This CDR3 is built from 14 residues. V lost 5 bases and J lost 5; bases outside the gene matches: 5.

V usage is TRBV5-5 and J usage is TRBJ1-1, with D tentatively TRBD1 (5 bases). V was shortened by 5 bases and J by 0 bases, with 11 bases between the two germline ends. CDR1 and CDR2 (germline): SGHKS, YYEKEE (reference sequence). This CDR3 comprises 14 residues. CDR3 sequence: CASSPTAMNTEAFF. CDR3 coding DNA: TGTGCCAGCAGTCCGACAGCTATGAACACTGAAGCTTTCTTT.

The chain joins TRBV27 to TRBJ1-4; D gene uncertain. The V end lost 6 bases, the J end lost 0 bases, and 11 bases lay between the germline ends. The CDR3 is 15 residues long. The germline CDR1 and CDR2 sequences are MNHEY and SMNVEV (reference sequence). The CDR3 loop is CASRPWEPTNEKLFF. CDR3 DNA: TGTGCCAGCAGACCCTGGGAGCCAACTAATGAAAAACTGTTTTTT.

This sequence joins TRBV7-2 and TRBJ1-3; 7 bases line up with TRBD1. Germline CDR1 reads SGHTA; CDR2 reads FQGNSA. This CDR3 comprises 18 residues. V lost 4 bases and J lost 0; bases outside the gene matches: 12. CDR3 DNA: TGTGCCAGCAGCTCGAGGGGGCTGGGGGCGCACTCTGGAAACACCATATATTTT. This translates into CASSSRGLGAHSGNTIYF. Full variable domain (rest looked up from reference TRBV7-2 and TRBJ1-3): GAGVSQSPSNKVTEKGKDVELRCDPISGHTALYWYRQSLGQGLEFLIYFQGNSAPDKSGLPSDRFSAERTGGSVSTLTIQRTQQEDSAVYLCASSSRGLGAHSGNTIYFGEGSWLTVV.

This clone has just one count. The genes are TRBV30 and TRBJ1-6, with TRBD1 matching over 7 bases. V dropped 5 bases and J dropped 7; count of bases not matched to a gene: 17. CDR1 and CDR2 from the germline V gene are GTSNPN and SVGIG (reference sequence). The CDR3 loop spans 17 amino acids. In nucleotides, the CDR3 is TGTGCCTGGGTCAACCCCCGGACGGGACAGAAGAATTCACCCCTCCACTTT. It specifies CAWVNPRTGQKNSPLHF.

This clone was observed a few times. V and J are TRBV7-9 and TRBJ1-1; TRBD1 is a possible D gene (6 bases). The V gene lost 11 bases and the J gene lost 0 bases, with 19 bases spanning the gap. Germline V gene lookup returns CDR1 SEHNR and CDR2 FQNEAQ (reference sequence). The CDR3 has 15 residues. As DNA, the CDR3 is TGTGCCTACCGGAGAGGGGACAAACTGAACACTGAAGCTTTCTTT. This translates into CAYRRGDKLNTEAFF.

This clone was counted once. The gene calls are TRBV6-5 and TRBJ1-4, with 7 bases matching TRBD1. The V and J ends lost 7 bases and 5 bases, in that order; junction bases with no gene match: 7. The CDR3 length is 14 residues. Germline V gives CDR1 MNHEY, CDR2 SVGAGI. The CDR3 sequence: CASKRGQGNEKLFF. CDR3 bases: TGTGCCAGCAAGAGGGGGCAGGGGAATGAAAAACTGTTTTTT.

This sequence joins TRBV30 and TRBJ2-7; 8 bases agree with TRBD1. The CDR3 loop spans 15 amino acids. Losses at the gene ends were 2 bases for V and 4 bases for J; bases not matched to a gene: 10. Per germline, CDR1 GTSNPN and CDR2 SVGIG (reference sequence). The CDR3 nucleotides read TGTGCCTGGAGTAGCGGGCAGGGGGCATTGTACGAGCAGTACTTC. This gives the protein CAWSSGQGALYEQYF.

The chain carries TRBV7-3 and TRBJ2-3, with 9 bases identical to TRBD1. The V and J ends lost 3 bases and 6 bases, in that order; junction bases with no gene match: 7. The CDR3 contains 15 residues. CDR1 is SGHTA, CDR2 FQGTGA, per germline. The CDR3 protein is CASSLTGTGMDTQYF. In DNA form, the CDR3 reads TGTGCCAGCAGCTTGACCGGGACAGGGATGGATACGCAGTATTTT.

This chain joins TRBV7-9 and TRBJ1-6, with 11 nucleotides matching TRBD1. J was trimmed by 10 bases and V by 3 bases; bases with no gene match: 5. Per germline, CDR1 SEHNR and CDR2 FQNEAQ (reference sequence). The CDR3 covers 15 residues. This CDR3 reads CASSLGQGEGSPLHF. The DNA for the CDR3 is TGTGCCAGCAGCTTGGGACAGGGGGAAGGGTCACCCCTCCACTTT.

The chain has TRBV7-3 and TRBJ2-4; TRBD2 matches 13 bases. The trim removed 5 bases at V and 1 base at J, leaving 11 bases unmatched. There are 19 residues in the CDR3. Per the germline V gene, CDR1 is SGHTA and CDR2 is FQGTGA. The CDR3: CASSPRRTSGRVAKNIQYF. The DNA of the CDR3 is TGTGCCAGCAGCCCGCGCCGGACTAGCGGGAGAGTGGCCAAAAACATTCAGTACTTC.

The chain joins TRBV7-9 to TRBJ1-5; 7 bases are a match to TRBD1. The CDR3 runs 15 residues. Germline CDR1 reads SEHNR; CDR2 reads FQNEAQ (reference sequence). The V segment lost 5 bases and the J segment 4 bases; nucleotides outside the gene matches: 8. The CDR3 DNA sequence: TGTGCCAGCAGCCCCGGACAGGTGCCTAATCAGCCCCAGCATTTT. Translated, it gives CASSPGQVPNQPQHF.

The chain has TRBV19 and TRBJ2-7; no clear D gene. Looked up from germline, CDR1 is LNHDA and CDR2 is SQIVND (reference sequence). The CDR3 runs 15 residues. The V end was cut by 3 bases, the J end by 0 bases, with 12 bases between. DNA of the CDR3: TGTGCCAGTAGTATTAGTTCTCCCTTCTCCTACGAGCAGTACTTC. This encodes CASSISSPFSYEQYF.

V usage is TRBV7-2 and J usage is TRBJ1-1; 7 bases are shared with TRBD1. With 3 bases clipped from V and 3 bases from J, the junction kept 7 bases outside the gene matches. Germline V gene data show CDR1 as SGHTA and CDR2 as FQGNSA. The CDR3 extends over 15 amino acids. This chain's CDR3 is CASSLNRGIDTEAFF. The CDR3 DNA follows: TGTGCCAGCAGCTTGAACAGGGGTATAGACACTGAAGCTTTCTTT.

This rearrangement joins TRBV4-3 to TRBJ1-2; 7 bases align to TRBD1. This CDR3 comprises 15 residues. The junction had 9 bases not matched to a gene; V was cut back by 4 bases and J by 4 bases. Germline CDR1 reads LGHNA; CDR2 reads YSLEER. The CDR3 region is CASSPGQAAFYGYTF. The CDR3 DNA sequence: TGCGCCAGCAGCCCCGGACAGGCCGCTTTCTATGGCTACACCTTC.

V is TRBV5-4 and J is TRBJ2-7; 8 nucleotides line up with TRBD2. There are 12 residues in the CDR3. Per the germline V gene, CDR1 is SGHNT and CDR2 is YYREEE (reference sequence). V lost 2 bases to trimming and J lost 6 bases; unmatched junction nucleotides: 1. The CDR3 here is CASSLTSGEQYF. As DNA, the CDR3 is TGTGCCAGCAGCTTAACTAGCGGCGAGCAGTACTTC.

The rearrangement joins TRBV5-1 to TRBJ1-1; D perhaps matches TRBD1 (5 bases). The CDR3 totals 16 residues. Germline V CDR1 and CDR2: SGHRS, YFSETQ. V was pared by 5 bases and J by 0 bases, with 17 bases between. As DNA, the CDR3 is TGCGCCAGCAGGACGGGCCTCGGACACATGAACACTGAAGCTTTCTTT. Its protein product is CASRTGLGHMNTEAFF.

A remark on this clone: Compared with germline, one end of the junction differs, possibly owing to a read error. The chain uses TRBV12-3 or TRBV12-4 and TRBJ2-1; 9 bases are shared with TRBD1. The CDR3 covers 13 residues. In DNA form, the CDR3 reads TGTGCCAGCAGCTGGGGGACAGGGTACGAAGGGATCTTC. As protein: CASSWGTGYEGIF.

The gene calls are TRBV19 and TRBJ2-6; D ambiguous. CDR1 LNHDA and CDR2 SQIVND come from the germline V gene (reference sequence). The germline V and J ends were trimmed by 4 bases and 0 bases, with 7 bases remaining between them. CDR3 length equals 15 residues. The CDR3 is CASSSLSSGANVLTF. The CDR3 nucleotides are TGTGCCAGTAGTAGCCTTAGCTCTGGGGCCAACGTCCTGACTTTC.

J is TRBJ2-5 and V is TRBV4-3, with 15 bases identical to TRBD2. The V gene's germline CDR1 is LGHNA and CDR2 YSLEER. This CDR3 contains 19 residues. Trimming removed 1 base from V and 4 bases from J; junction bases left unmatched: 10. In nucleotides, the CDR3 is TGCGCCAGCAGCCAAGCAACAAAAGGACTAGCGGGAGGGTTAGAGACCCAGTACTTC. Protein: CASSQATKGLAGGLETQYF.

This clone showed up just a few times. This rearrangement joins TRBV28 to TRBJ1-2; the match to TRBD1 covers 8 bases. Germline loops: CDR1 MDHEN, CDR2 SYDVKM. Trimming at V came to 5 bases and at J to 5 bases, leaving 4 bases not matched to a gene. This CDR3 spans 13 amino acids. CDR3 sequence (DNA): TGTGCCAGCAGTCCGGACAGGGTTTATGGCTACACCTTC. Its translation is CASSPDRVYGYTF.

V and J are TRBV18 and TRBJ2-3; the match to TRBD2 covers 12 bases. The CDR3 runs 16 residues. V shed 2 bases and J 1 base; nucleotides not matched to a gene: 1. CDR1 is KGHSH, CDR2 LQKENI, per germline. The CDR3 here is CASSPRLAGGTDTQYF. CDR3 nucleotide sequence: TGTGCCAGCTCACCAAGACTAGCGGGGGGCACAGATACGCAGTATTTT.

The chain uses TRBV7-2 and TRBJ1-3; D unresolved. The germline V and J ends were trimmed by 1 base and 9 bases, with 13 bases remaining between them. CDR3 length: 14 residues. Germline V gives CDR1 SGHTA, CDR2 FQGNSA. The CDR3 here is CASSLEPIRGTIYF. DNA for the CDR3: TGTGCCAGCAGCTTAGAACCAATCCGCGGCACCATATATTTT.

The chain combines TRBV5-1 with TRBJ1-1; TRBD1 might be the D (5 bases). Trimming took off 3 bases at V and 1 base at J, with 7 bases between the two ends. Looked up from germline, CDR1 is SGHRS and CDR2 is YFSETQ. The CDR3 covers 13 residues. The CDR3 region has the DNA TGCGCCAGCAGCTCGGACACGAACACTGAAGCTTTCTTT. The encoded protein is CASSSDTNTEAFF.

The CDR3 nucleotides are TGTGCCAGCAGACCCTCCATCGGGAGGCTCACCGGGGAGCTGTTTTTT. It encodes CASRPSIGRLTGELFF. V and J are TRBV27 and TRBJ2-2; 7 bases match TRBD2. The V and J ends lost 6 bases and 4 bases, in that order; junction bases with no gene match: 11. The CDR3 runs 16 residues. Germline V gene data show CDR1 as MNHEY and CDR2 as SMNVEV (reference sequence).

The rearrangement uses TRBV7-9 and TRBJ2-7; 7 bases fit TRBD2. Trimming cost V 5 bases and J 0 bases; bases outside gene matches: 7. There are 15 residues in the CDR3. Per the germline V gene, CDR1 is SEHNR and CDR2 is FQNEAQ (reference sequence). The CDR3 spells CASSQPAGSSYEQYF. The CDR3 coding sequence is TGTGCCAGCAGCCAGCCAGCGGGGAGCTCCTACGAGCAGTACTTC.

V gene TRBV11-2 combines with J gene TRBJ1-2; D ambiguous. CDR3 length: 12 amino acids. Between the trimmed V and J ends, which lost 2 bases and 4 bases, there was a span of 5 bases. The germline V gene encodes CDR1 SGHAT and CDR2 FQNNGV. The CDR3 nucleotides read TGTGCCAGCAGCTTATTTAGCTATGGCTACACCTTC. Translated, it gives CASSLFSYGYTF.